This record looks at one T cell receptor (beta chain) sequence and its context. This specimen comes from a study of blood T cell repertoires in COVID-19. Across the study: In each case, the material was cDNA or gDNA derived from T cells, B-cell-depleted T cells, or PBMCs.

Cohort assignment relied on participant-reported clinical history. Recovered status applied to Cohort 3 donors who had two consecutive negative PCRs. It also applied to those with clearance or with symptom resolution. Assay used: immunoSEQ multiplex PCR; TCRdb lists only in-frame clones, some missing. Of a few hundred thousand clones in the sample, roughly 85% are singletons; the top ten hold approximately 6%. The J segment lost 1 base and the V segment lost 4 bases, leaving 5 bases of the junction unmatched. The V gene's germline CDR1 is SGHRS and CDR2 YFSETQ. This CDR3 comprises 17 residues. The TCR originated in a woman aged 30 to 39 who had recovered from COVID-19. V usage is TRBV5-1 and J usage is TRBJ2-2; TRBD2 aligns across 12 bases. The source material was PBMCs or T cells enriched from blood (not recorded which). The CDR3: CASSTLTSGGNTGELFF. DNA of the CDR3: TGCGCCAGCAGCACCCTGACTAGCGGGGGGAACACCGGGGAGCTGTTTTTT.